This T cell receptor (beta chain) appears in the sequencing data of a study of blood T cells in healthy people across ages. General study results and limits: Underestimates were what the diversity estimates from one million T cells were considered to be. Across samples, TCR beta diversity tracked strongly with naive T cell percentage.

A second PCR of 7 to 11 cycles used a sample-barcoded 5' primer and a J-beta primer mix. TCRdb passed the 5' RACE reads through MiXCR, listing each CDR3 protein once. The sample has around 900,000 distinct CDR3 sequences, roughly 51% seen once. The V gene end was trimmed by 4 bases and the J gene end by 6 bases; junction bases not matched to a gene: 7. Germline V gene data show CDR1 as MNHEY and CDR2 as SVGAGI. The CDR3 has 15 amino acids. In regard to this clonotype: What it recognizes is unknown.

The sequenced sample consisted of blood. This receptor was taken from a woman aged 55-69 years in good health. The chain uses TRBV6-5 and TRBJ2-1; 9 nucleotides align to TRBD1. Here the CDR3 reads CASSSGTGFGNEQFF. In DNA form, the CDR3 reads TGTGCCAGCAGTTCTGGGACAGGGTTCGGCAATGAGCAGTTCTTC.